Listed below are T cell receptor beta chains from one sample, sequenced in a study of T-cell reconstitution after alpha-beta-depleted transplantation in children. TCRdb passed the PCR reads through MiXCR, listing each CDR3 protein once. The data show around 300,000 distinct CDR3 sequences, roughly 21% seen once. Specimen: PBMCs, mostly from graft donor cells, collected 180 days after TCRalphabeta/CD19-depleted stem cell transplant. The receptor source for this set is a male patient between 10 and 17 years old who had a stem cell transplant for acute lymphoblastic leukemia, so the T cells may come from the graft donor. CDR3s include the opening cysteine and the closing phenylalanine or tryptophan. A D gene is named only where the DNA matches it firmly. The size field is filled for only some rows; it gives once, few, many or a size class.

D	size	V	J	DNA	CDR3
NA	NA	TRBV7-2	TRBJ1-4	TGTGCCAGCAGCTTAGCATCAACCATCAATGAAAAACTGTTTTTT	CASSLASTINEKLFF
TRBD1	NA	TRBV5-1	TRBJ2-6	TGCGCCAGCAGCTTGGTGGGGACAGGCCTCTCTGGGGCCAACGTCCTGACTTTC	CASSLVGTGLSGANVLTF
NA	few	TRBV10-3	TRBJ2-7	TGTGCCATCAGAGGGTTGGGGAGTGGCAACGAGCAGTACTTC	CAIRGLGSGNEQYF
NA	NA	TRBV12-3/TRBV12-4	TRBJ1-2	TGTGCCAGCAGCGACCCGGGAGGGGAGTATGGCTACACCTTC	CASSDPGGEYGYTF
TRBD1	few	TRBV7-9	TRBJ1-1	TGTGCCAGCAGCCATAGCGGACAGGGCGAATCTTTCTTT	CASSHSGQGESFF
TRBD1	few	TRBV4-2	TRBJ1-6	TGTGCCAGCAGCCAAAAGGACAGGGTAATGGGGGCCCTCCACTTT	CASSQKDRVMGALHF
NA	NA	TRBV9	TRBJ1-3	TGTGCCAGCAGCGTAGGCGGGCCTCGATATGGAAACACCATATATTTT	CASSVGGPRYGNTIYF
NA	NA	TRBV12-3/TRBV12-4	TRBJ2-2	TGTGCCAGCAGTCCCGGGACCATCACCGGGGAGCTGTTTTTT	CASSPGTITGELFF
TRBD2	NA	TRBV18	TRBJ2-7	TGTGCCAGCTCACCCGGGACTAGCGGGAATCCTGAGGATGACCAGTACTTC	CASSPGTSGNPEDDQYF
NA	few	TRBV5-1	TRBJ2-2	TGCGCCAGCAGCATCCGACAGGCCACCGGGGAGCTGTTTTTT	CASSIRQATGELFF
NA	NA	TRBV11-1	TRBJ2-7	TGTGCCAGCAGCTTAGCGCCGGCCCGGCAAGCCTACGAGCAGTACTTC	CASSLAPARQAYEQYF
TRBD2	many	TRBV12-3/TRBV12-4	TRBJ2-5	TGTGCCAGCAGTCCGTCTCTAGCGGGAGGGCCGAAGACCCAGTACTTC	CASSPSLAGGPKTQYF
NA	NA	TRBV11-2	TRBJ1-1	TGTGCCAGCTTAAGATATGGGACCGCAAGGATAACTGAAGCTTTCTTT	CASLRYGTARITEAFF
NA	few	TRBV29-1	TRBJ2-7	TGCAGCGTCTCAAAGACAGATCCTTCCTACGAGCAGTACTTC	CSVSKTDPSYEQYF
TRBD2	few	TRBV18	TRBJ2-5	TGTGCCAGCTCACCTAGGGCTAGCGGGACGAAGACCCAGTACTTC	CASSPRASGTKTQYF
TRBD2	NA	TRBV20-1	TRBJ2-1	TGCAGTGCCCGAGTACGACTAGCGGACTACAATGAGCAGTCCTTC	CSARVRLADYNEQSF
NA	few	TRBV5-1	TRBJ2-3	TGCGCCAGCAGCCCGGGGGGCCCCTCGGCAGATACGCAGTATTTT	CASSPGGPSADTQYF
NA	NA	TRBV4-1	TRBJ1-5	TGCGCCAGCAGCCAAGATCCTAGGGGGGCAGGGTACAGCAATCAGCCCCAGCATTTT	CASSQDPRGAGYSNQPQHF
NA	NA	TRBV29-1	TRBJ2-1	TGCAGCGTTGAGCCGGCCAGGGGAGCCTACAATGAGCAGTTCTTC	CSVEPARGAYNEQFF
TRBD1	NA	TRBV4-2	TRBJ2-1	TGTGCCAGCAGTAGGGAACAGGGGAGCTACAATGAGCAGTTCTTC	CASSREQGSYNEQFF
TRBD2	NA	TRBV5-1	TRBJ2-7	TGCGCCAGCAGCTTGTACGCGGGAGGAGTCGGCGAGCAGTACTTC	CASSLYAGGVGEQYF
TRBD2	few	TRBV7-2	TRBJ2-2	TGTGCCAGCAGCTTACTCAACCTAGCGGATGCCGGGGAGCTGTTTTTT	CASSLLNLADAGELFF
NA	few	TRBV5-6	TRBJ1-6	TGTGCCAGCAGCTTCTACCCGCGGGACGGCGGTTGGCCCCTCCACTTT	CASSFYPRDGGWPLHF
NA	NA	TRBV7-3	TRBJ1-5	TGTGCCAGCAGCTTAACGGAGGGGCAGCCCCAGCATTTT	CASSLTEGQPQHF
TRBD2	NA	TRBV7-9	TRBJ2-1	TGTGCCAGCAGCTTATTACTAGCGGGCTACAATGAGCAGTTCTTC	CASSLLLAGYNEQFF
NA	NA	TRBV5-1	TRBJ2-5	TGCGCCAGCAGCCGGAATCAAGAGACCCAGTACTTC	CASSRNQETQYF
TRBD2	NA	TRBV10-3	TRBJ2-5	TGTGCCAGCTCCGCGGGGACTAGCGGGGAGACCCAGTACTTC	CASSAGTSGETQYF
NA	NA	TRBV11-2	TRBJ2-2	TGTGCCAGCAGCTTCAGACATGGGCAGAACACCGGGGAGCTGTTTTTT	CASSFRHGQNTGELFF
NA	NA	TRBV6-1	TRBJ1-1	TGTGCCAGCAGAACCGGGGTGGGCACTGAAGCTTTCTTT	CASRTGVGTEAFF
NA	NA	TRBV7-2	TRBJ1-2	TGTGCCAGCAGCTTCAACCAACTCGGCTACACCTTC	CASSFNQLGYTF
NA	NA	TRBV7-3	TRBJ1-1	TGTGCCAGCAGCACAGGACGCTTTTCTGAAGCTTTCTTT	CASSTGRFSEAFF
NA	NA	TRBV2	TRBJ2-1	TGTGCCAGCACGCTAGCGATGCACAATGAGCAGTTCTTC	CASTLAMHNEQFF
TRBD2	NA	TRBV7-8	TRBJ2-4	TGTGCCAGCAGCCTACTAGCGCAAAACATTCAGTACTTC	CASSLLAQNIQYF
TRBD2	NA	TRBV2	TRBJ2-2	TGTGCCAGCCGTTTAGCGGGAGTAAGCGGGGAGCTGTTTTTT	CASRLAGVSGELFF
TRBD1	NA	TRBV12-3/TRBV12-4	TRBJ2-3	TGTGCCAGCGGCATCCTCGGGACAGGGGGCACAGATACGCAGTATTTT	CASGILGTGGTDTQYF
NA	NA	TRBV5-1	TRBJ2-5	TGCGCCAGCATTCCGGGGACGGGACAAGAGACCCAGTACTTC	CASIPGTGQETQYF